One and the same sample provided the 30 T cell receptor beta chains below, sequenced in a study of cytomegalovirus exposure and HLA in healthy donors. With 60 Vbeta and 13 Jbeta primers, the PCR was carried out. Clones were read by immunoSEQ multiplex PCR, and TCRdb kept only the in-frame ones, dropping some. The table lists about 150,000 clones, around 65% of them singletons. Input material: PBMCs. The receptors here all came from a woman aged 55-69 years in good health and CMV-seronegative.

The rearrangement joins TRBV15 to TRBJ1-1, with 7 bases matching TRBD1. CDR1 and CDR2 (germline): LNHNV, YYDKDF (reference sequence). Germline trimming cut 0 bases from V and 2 bases from J; bases unmatched to any gene: 3. This CDR3 is 15 amino acids long. For the CDR3, the DNA is TGTGCCACCAGCAGAGAGACAGGGTTAAACACTGAAGCTTTCTTT. Translating gives CATSRETGLNTEAFF.

The genes are TRBV9 and TRBJ2-1; TRBD2 agrees at 10 bases. The CDR3 spans 16 residues. Germline CDR1 and CDR2: SGDLS and YYNGEE. The V gene end was trimmed by 0 bases and the J gene end by 6 bases; junction bases not matched to a gene: 6. CDR3 region: CASSVGSGRAGNEQFF. In DNA, the CDR3 is TGTGCCAGCAGCGTAGGAAGCGGGAGGGCCGGCAATGAGCAGTTCTTC.

V is TRBV5-1 and J is TRBJ2-5; 7 positions match TRBD1. The J call could be wrong; TRBJ2-7 is a better fit for the DNA end. The germline V gene encodes CDR1 SGHRS and CDR2 YFSETQ. The CDR3 runs to 14 residues. This chain's CDR3 is CASRPRDSSYEQYF. CDR3 nucleotides: TGCGCCAGCAGACCCCGGGACAGCTCCTACGAGCAGTACTTC.

This chain connects TRBV19 to TRBJ2-5; a weak D match, TRBD1 (6 bases). The DNA end lines up better with TRBJ2-7; the J call may be wrong. Germline CDR1 and CDR2: LNHDA and SQIVND (reference sequence). This CDR3 is 14 amino acids long. CDR3 nucleotides: TGTGCCAGTAGTCCCGCCGCAGGGGTGTACGAGCAGTACTTC. Amino acids: CASSPAAGVYEQYF.

This clone was observed a handful of times. The V gene is TRBV5-1, the J gene TRBJ1-6; D is undetermined. CDR1 is SGHRS, CDR2 YFSETQ, per germline. The V and J ends lost 0 bases and 7 bases respectively, with 11 bases between them. This CDR3 is built from 15 residues. The CDR3 nucleotides read TGCGCCAGCAGCTTGGACGGCAGACTAAATTCACCCCTCCACTTT. Translated: CASSLDGRLNSPLHF.

The rearrangement uses TRBV7-2 and TRBJ1-5; TRBD1 agrees at 8 bases. Looked up from germline, CDR1 is SGHTA and CDR2 is FQGNSA. V shed 5 bases, J shed 3 bases, and the junction held 3 bases outside the gene matches. This CDR3 has 14 amino acids. The DNA of the CDR3 is TGTGCCAGCAGCACGGGACAGGTCAATCAGCCCCAGCATTTT. Its protein product is CASSTGQVNQPQHF.

Note on this clone: The identical CDR3 is also encoded by other nucleotide sequences in the sample. The chain recombines TRBV5-4 with TRBJ1-2, with a weak D call TRBD1 (6 bases). The V and J ends lost 0 bases and 5 bases respectively, with 8 bases between them. This CDR3 spans 13 amino acids. CDR1 and CDR2 (germline): SGHNT, YYREEE (reference sequence). This chain's CDR3 is CASSLDRAYGYTF. CDR3 coding DNA: TGTGCCAGCAGCTTGGACAGGGCGTATGGCTACACCTTC.

This clone was seen only once. DNA of the CDR3: TGTGCCATCAGTAACCGGGACAGGGGCAATGAGCAGTTCTTC. Translation: CAISNRDRGNEQFF. The J gene is TRBJ2-1, the V gene TRBV10-3; 10 bases map to TRBD1. Germline trimming cut 5 bases from V and 6 bases from J; bases unmatched to any gene: 4. CDR3 size: 14 residues. Per germline, CDR1 ENHRY and CDR2 SYGVKD.

The chain recombines TRBV7-2 with TRBJ2-3; D is unresolved. The CDR3 runs to 15 residues. V lost 0 bases to trimming and J lost 3 bases, with 10 bases between them. Per the germline V gene, CDR1 is SGHTA and CDR2 is FQGNSA. The CDR3 bases are TGTGCCAGCAGCTTAGCCGCCCGGTCAACAGATACGCAGTATTTT. It specifies CASSLAARSTDTQYF.

The chain links TRBV5-4 to TRBJ2-5, with D perhaps matching TRBD2 (6 bases). With 0 bases removed from V and 5 bases from J, the gap between germline ends came to 20 bases. Germline values: CDR1 SGHNT, CDR2 YYREEE (reference sequence). The CDR3 has 17 amino acids. The CDR3 sequence: CASSLDAGTGAGETQYF. Here the CDR3 DNA reads TGTGCCAGCAGCTTGGATGCCGGGACTGGGGCGGGCGAGACCCAGTACTTC.

The V gene is TRBV7-2, the J gene TRBJ2-5; D not resolved. The CDR3 runs to 13 residues. Germline-derived CDR1 and CDR2 are SGHTA and FQGNSA. Trimming took 6 bases from V and 1 from J, leaving 9 bases between them. CDR3 loop: CASRPSPQETQYF. CDR3 nucleotides: TGTGCCAGCAGGCCCAGTCCCCAAGAGACCCAGTACTTC.

This clone was detected a few times. The CDR3 reads CASSVRVNTEAFF. CDR3 bases: TGTGCCAGCAGCGTTCGCGTGAACACTGAAGCTTTCTTT. The V and J genes are TRBV9 and TRBJ1-1; no definite D call. The germline V gene encodes CDR1 SGDLS and CDR2 YYNGEE. The V gene lost 2 bases and the J gene lost 0 bases, with 5 bases spanning the gap. This CDR3 is built from 13 residues.

This clone was seen a few times. The V and J genes are TRBV28 and TRBJ2-1; D perhaps matches TRBD2 (5 bases). V lost 3 bases to trimming and J lost 12 bases, with 18 bases between them. The CDR3 is made up of 14 amino acids. Germline V gene lookup returns CDR1 MDHEN and CDR2 SYDVKM. The CDR3 loop is CASSFTSRRFRQFF. The CDR3 nucleotides are TGTGCCAGCAGTTTCACGTCTAGGAGGTTCCGGCAGTTCTTC. Full variable domain (rest looked up from reference TRBV28 and TRBJ2-1): DVKVTQSSRYLVKRTGEKVFLECVQDMDHENMFWYRQDPGLGLRLIYFSYDVKMKEKGDIPEGYSVSREKKERFSLILESASTNQTSMYLCASSFTSRRFRQFFGPGTRLTVL.

V gene TRBV28 combines with J gene TRBJ1-1, with 8 nucleotides matching TRBD1. V was clipped by 7 bases and J by 6 bases; unmatched bases: 4. Germline V gene data show CDR1 as MDHEN and CDR2 as SYDVKM. The CDR3 sequence is 12 residues long. This CDR3 is CASNTQGAEAFF. The CDR3 nucleotides read TGTGCCAGCAACACACAGGGGGCTGAAGCTTTCTTT.

This clone was found a few times. The rearrangement joins TRBV19 to TRBJ1-1, with D possibly TRBD1 on 6 matching bases. The germline V gene has CDR1 LNHDA and CDR2 SQIVND (reference sequence). The CDR3 has 14 amino acids. V was clipped by 5 bases and J by 3 bases, with 13 bases between them. The CDR3 is CASSHQGWDTEAFF. CDR3 nucleotide sequence: TGTGCCAGTAGTCATCAGGGGTGGGACACTGAAGCTTTCTTT.

The chain employs TRBV5-1 and TRBJ2-3; a possible D gene is TRBD1 (6 bases). The CDR3 totals 14 residues. Germline loops: CDR1 SGHRS, CDR2 YFSETQ. Trimming cost V 4 bases and J 2 bases, with 11 bases left between them. The CDR3, as DNA: TGCGCCAGCAGCGGGTGGACAGACACAGATACGCAGTATTTT. Translating gives CASSGWTDTDTQYF.

The chain couples TRBV6-5 to TRBJ2-3; 7 bases are a match to TRBD1. The CDR3 consists of 14 residues. V trimming: 10 bases; J trimming: 1 base; junction bases outside the gene matches: 8. Germline CDR1 reads MNHEY; CDR2 reads SVGAGI. The CDR3 sequence is CAISPGQGTDTQYF. The CDR3 nucleotides read TGTGCCATCAGCCCAGGACAGGGCACAGATACGCAGTATTTT.

The chain uses TRBV9 and TRBJ2-1, with D possibly being TRBD2 (5 bases). The V gene lost 0 bases and the J gene lost 4 bases, with 8 bases spanning the gap. In germline, CDR1 is SGDLS, CDR2 YYNGEE. The CDR3 has 14 residues. CDR3 loop: CASSVEEGYNEQFF. The CDR3, as DNA: TGTGCCAGCAGCGTAGAAGAGGGATACAATGAGCAGTTCTTC.

A few counts support this clone. The chain recombines TRBV2 with TRBJ2-4; a possible D gene is TRBD1 (6 bases). The CDR3 runs to 15 residues. The germline gives CDR1 SNHLY, CDR2 FYNNEI. The ends were cut back, 1 base at V and 1 base at J, with 8 bases in the middle. The CDR3 DNA reads as TGTGCCAGCAGTGAAGACAGGGTTGCCAAAAACATTCAGTACTTC. Encoded protein: CASSEDRVAKNIQYF. Looking up the rest from reference TRBV2 and TRBJ2-4 gives the full variable domain: EPEVTQTPSHQVTQMGQEVILRCVPISNHLYFYWYRQILGQKVEFLVSFYNNEISEKSEIFDDQFSVERPDGSNFTLKIRSTKLEDSAMYFCASSEDRVAKNIQYFGAGTRLSVL.

This clone was detected once. The chain joins TRBV19 to TRBJ1-4; D not resolved. CDR1 LNHDA and CDR2 SQIVND come from the germline V gene (reference sequence). V lost 1 base and J lost 8, with 14 bases in between. The CDR3 loop spans 15 amino acids. The CDR3: CASSIGGMSGEKLFF. CDR3 bases: TGTGCCAGTAGTATAGGCGGGATGTCGGGCGAAAAACTGTTTTTT.

The chain uses TRBV5-1 and TRBJ2-5; 12 bases match TRBD2. The CDR3 covers 15 residues. V trimming: 4 bases; J trimming: 8 bases; junction bases outside the gene matches: 9. Germline V gene data show CDR1 as SGHRS and CDR2 as YFSETQ. DNA of the CDR3: TGCGCCAGCAGCGGCGGCCTAGCGGGAGGGACCACCCAGTACTTC. This translates into CASSGGLAGGTTQYF.

The genes are TRBV6-5 and TRBJ1-2; D is undetermined. The germline CDR1 and CDR2 sequences are MNHEY and SVGAGI. CDR3 length: 14 residues. The V gene lost 7 bases and the J gene lost 4 bases, with 16 bases spanning the gap. The DNA of the CDR3 is TGTGCCAGCAAAACAGCGGGAGATCTCTATGGCTACACCTTC. Its protein is CASKTAGDLYGYTF.

This clone was counted a few times. CDR3 protein: CASSPTGGGEGGYTF. CDR3 bases: TGTGCCAGCAGCCCCACAGGGGGTGGGGAGGGAGGCTACACCTTC. This chain links TRBV7-2 with TRBJ1-2; 8 bases map to TRBD1. The V gene end was trimmed by 5 bases and the J gene end by 8 bases; junction bases not matched to a gene: 13. The CDR3 has 15 residues. CDR1 is SGHTA, CDR2 FQGNSA, per germline.

As to this clone: The limits of the CDR3 on the DNA are not certain, so only TCRdb's listed CDR3 is given. The gene calls are TRBV21-1 and TRBJ1-5; TRBD1, as called in the table, went unchecked against the DNA. TRBV21-1 is given as a pseudogene. The CDR3 adds up to 19 amino acids, both ends counted. The CDR3 here is CASSKALGGEYLCNQPQHF.

Only a few counts were recorded for this clone. This sequence joins TRBV7-3 and TRBJ1-3; 10 bases agree with TRBD1. Trimming removed 2 bases from V and 5 bases from J; junction bases left unmatched: 6. In germline, CDR1 is SGHTA, CDR2 FQGTGA. CDR3 length: 16 residues. Here the CDR3 reads CASSLGDRGKRNTIYF. The CDR3 DNA is TGTGCCAGCAGCTTAGGGGACAGGGGAAAGCGAAACACCATATATTTT. The variable domain in full, with the rest retrieved from reference TRBV7-3 and TRBJ1-3, is GAGVSQTPSNKVTEKGKYVELRCDPISGHTALYWYRQSLGQGPEFLIYFQGTGAADDSGLPNDRFFAVRPEGSVSTLKIQRTERGDSAVYLCASSLGDRGKRNTIYFGEGSWLTVV.

This chain links TRBV11-2 with TRBJ2-1; D perhaps matches TRBD2 (6 bases). The ends were cut back, 5 bases at V and 10 bases at J, with 24 bases in the middle. Germline CDR1 is SGHAT and CDR2 is FQNNGV. The CDR3 length is 16 residues. CDR3 sequence reads: CASSRWDGGTPGEQFF. For the CDR3, the DNA is TGTGCCAGCAGCCGTTGGGACGGGGGAACCCCTGGGGAGCAGTTCTTC.

This chain's CDR3 is CASSVVHTEAFF. The CDR3 DNA reads as TGTGCCAGCAGTGTCGTTCACACTGAAGCTTTCTTT. The chain employs TRBV2 and TRBJ1-1; no reliable D call. V shed 4 bases and J shed 3 bases, with 6 bases lying between them. Looked up from germline, CDR1 is SNHLY and CDR2 is FYNNEI. CDR3 length: 12 amino acids.

A few counts support this clone. The J gene is TRBJ1-2, the V gene TRBV28; TRBD1 might be the D (6 bases). The CDR3 has 14 residues. The V gene lost 5 bases and the J gene lost 7 bases, with 17 bases spanning the gap. In germline, CDR1 is MDHEN, CDR2 SYDVKM. CDR3 loop: CASSMTGHWGGYTF. The CDR3 DNA sequence: TGTGCCAGCAGTATGACAGGCCACTGGGGTGGCTACACCTTC.

The chain employs TRBV5-4 and TRBJ1-5; 8 bases map to TRBD1. After removal of 3 bases from V and 3 bases from J, the junction contained 8 bases not matched to a gene. Germline CDR1 is SGHNT and CDR2 is YYREEE (reference sequence). The CDR3 consists of 16 residues. Here the CDR3 reads CASSYRTGPSNQPQHF. CDR3 nucleotides: TGTGCCAGCAGCTATCGGACAGGGCCCTCCAATCAGCCCCAGCATTTT.

CDR3 protein: CASSESGTYGYTF. Here the CDR3 DNA reads TGCGCCAGCAGTGAGTCCGGGACATACGGCTACACCTTC. V usage is TRBV10-1 and J usage is TRBJ1-2, with TRBD1 as a possible D gene (6 bases). Trimming pared 0 bases from V and 8 bases from J, leaving 10 bases between. Looked up from germline, CDR1 is WNHNN and CDR2 is SYGVQD (reference sequence). The CDR3 runs to 13 residues.